These 26 T cell receptor beta chains originate from one sample sequenced in a study of vaccination effects on CD4 cells after COVID-19. Profiling relied on immunoSEQ multiplex PCR, and the TCRdb table lists in-frame clones only, not all of them. Here the sample spans roughly 30,000 clones, about three quarters being singletons. After expansion with viral peptide pools in the ViraFEST assay, antigen-specific CD4+ T cells were sequenced. Once cultured for nine to ten days, the cells underwent separation to obtain CD4+ T cells. The study found no prior SARS-CoV-2 infection in the vaccine recipients, who tested negative for nucleocapsid antibodies. Antigen specificity for these receptors is unknown. The material sequenced was CD4+ T cells from PBMCs cultured with HCoV-OC43 spike peptides, taken before COVID-19 vaccination. Documented subset: HCoV-OC43 spike overlapping peptide pool stimulation. These TCRs come from a human donor who received a COVID-19 vaccine.

The V call is TRBV3-1 (or the pseudogene TRBV3-2), the J call TRBJ1-1, with D hard to call. The length of the CDR3 is 11 residues. Germline V gene data show CDR1 as LGHDT and CDR2 as YNNKEL (reference sequence). Trimming left V 4 bases short and J 4 bases short, with 4 bases between. The CDR3 region has the DNA TGTGCCAGCAGCCTCCTCACTGAAGCTTTCTTT. This sequence encodes CASSLLTEAFF.

This chain joins TRBV7-2 and TRBJ1-2, with unresolved D. The V and J ends lost 4 bases and 8 bases respectively, with 11 bases between them. Germline CDR1 reads SGHTA; CDR2 reads FQGNSA. The CDR3 runs to 12 residues. The DNA of the CDR3 is TGTGCCAGCAGCTCTCGACAAGAAGGCTACACCTTC. Encoded protein: CASSSRQEGYTF. The complete variable domain, with remaining parts taken from reference TRBV7-2 and TRBJ1-2, reads GAGVSQSPSNKVTEKGKDVELRCDPISGHTALYWYRQSLGQGLEFLIYFQGNSAPDKSGLPSDRFSAERTGGSVSTLTIQRTQQEDSAVYLCASSSRQEGYTFGSGTRLTVV.

The chain joins TRBV4-2 to TRBJ2-1; TRBD2 matches 8 bases. V lost 1 base, J lost 2 bases, and 4 bases stayed unmatched. Germline V gives CDR1 LGHNA, CDR2 YNFKEQ. The CDR3 is 16 residues long. The CDR3 region has the DNA TGTGCCAGCAGCCAAGCCCCTAGCGGGCCCTACAATGAGCAGTTCTTC. The encoded protein is CASSQAPSGPYNEQFF.

This clone was observed a few times. The chain uses TRBV7-8 and TRBJ1-1; 10 nucleotides align to TRBD1. V lost 5 bases and J lost 5; bases outside the gene matches: 5. CDR1 SGHVS and CDR2 FQNEAQ come from the germline V gene. This CDR3 region has 14 residues. CDR3 sequence reads: CASSRQGASTEAFF. DNA of the CDR3: TGTGCCAGCAGCCGACAGGGGGCAAGTACTGAAGCTTTCTTT.

This chain uses TRBV7-2 with TRBJ2-1, with 8 bases matching TRBD2. From germline, CDR1 is SGHTA and CDR2 FQGNSA. CDR3 size: 14 residues. V gave up 3 bases and J gave up 10 bases; unmatched junction bases: 8. CDR3 residues: CASSFTGGPREQFF. The CDR3 DNA follows: TGTGCCAGCAGCTTTACGGGGGGGCCTCGGGAGCAGTTCTTC.

The chain employs TRBV5-1 and TRBJ2-7; D might be TRBD1 (5 bases). Germline V gene data show CDR1 as SGHRS and CDR2 as YFSETQ. Trimming took 4 bases from V and 2 from J, leaving 13 bases between them. The CDR3 totals 14 residues. DNA for the CDR3: TGCGCCAGCAGCCACACTGACAGCGCCTACGAGCAGTACTTC. Protein product: CASSHTDSAYEQYF.

This clone was recorded once. This chain uses TRBV30 with TRBJ2-3; D might be TRBD2 (7 bases). The V gene lost 7 bases and the J gene lost 4 bases, with 15 bases spanning the gap. Germline lookup yields CDR1 GTSNPN and CDR2 SVGIG (reference sequence). The CDR3 spans 13 residues. DNA of the CDR3: TGTGCCTTGGGGGGGCTAGCGGCAGATACGCAGTATTTT. This translates into CALGGLAADTQYF.

The count of this clone is one. This sequence joins TRBV19 and TRBJ1-2; D is unclear. V was cut by 3 bases and J by 4 bases, with 9 bases left in between. The germline gives CDR1 LNHDA, CDR2 SQIVND (reference sequence). The CDR3 is 13 amino acids. This CDR3 reads CASSIADFYGYTF. CDR3 coding DNA: TGTGCCAGTAGTATCGCAGACTTCTATGGCTACACCTTC.

V usage is TRBV12-3 or TRBV12-4 and J usage is TRBJ1-1; weak D call: TRBD1 (6 bases). V lost 8 bases and J 5 bases, leaving 12 bases between the germline ends. CDR3 length equals 12 residues. Here the CDR3 reads CASLGGRTEAFF. The DNA of the CDR3 is TGTGCCAGCCTAGGGGGTCGGACTGAAGCTTTCTTT.

This chain links TRBV7-2 with TRBJ2-5; possibly TRBD2 for D (7 bases). The V end was cut by 5 bases, the J end by 2 bases, with 18 bases between. The CDR3 consists of 16 residues. Looked up from germline, CDR1 is SGHTA and CDR2 is FQGNSA. The DNA of the CDR3 is TGTGCCAGCAGCCAGGCGGGGGCAGGGATTCAAGAGACCCAGTACTTC. Translating it yields CASSQAGAGIQETQYF.

V gene TRBV6-6 combines with J gene TRBJ1-1; D gene ambiguous. Germline V gene data show CDR1 as MNHNY and CDR2 as SVGAGI (reference sequence). Trimming removed 1 base from V and 1 base from J, with 7 bases in between. This CDR3 spans 14 amino acids. The CDR3 spells CASSYYPENTEAFF. Here the CDR3 DNA reads TGTGCCAGCAGTTACTATCCGGAGAACACTGAAGCTTTCTTT.

The chain joins TRBV3-1 (or the pseudogene TRBV3-2) to TRBJ1-4; D gene uncertain. Trimming took 0 bases from V and 11 from J, leaving 16 bases between them. Germline V gene data show CDR1 as LGHDT and CDR2 as YNNKEL (reference sequence). There are 15 residues in the CDR3. The CDR3 spells CASSQDWAGAGKLFF. The CDR3 bases are TGTGCCAGCAGCCAAGATTGGGCAGGCGCCGGGAAACTGTTTTTT.

This clone occurred a few times. The CDR3 loop reads CASSPGQGGYGYTF. The CDR3 nucleotides are TGCGCCAGCAGCCCGGGACAGGGCGGCTATGGCTACACCTTC. The J gene is TRBJ1-2, the V gene TRBV5-1; 9 bases match TRBD1. CDR3 length: 14 residues. The ends lost 4 bases at V and 4 bases at J; junction bases unmatched: 5. Germline assignment: CDR1 SGHRS and CDR2 YFSETQ.

The V and J genes are TRBV12-3 or TRBV12-4 and TRBJ2-7; maybe TRBD1 (5 bases). Trimming cost V 3 bases and J 2 bases, with 8 bases left between them. The CDR3 totals 13 residues. The CDR3 here is CASSFTGTYEQYF. In nucleotides, the CDR3 is TGTGCCAGCAGTTTTACAGGTACCTACGAGCAGTACTTC.

The V call is TRBV11-2, the J call TRBJ2-7, with TRBD1 as a possible D gene (5 bases). Trimming took 5 bases from V and 3 from J, leaving 23 bases between them. CDR3 size: 17 residues. Germline V gene data show CDR1 as SGHAT and CDR2 as FQNNGV. The CDR3 DNA sequence: TGTGCCAGCAGCCACCCCTTCGACAGAAGTGAATACTACGAGCAGTACTTC. Its protein is CASSHPFDRSEYYEQYF.

This chain joins TRBV5-6 and TRBJ1-5, with TRBD1 as a possible D gene (6 bases). The V gene's germline CDR1 is SGHDT and CDR2 YYEEEE. V was clipped by 5 bases and J by 7 bases, with 19 bases between them. The CDR3 loop spans 15 amino acids. This CDR3 is CASSIRGRARQPQHF. For the CDR3, the DNA is TGTGCCAGCAGTATCAGGGGAAGGGCGCGGCAGCCCCAGCATTTT.

The chain recombines TRBV7-8 with TRBJ2-1; 9 positions agree with TRBD2. The CDR3 runs 15 residues. Germline V gene lookup returns CDR1 SGHVS and CDR2 FQNEAQ. The J segment lost 9 bases and the V segment lost 2 bases, leaving 8 bases of the junction unmatched. CDR3 loop: CASSLTSGRKIEQFF. CDR3 DNA sequence: TGTGCCAGCAGCTTAACTAGCGGGCGAAAAATTGAGCAGTTCTTC.

V is TRBV5-5 and J is TRBJ1-1; 7 bases are shared with TRBD1. V trimming: 3 bases; J trimming: 0 bases; junction bases outside the gene matches: 8. The CDR3 has 16 residues. The germline CDR1 and CDR2 sequences are SGHKS and YYEKEE (reference sequence). Here the CDR3 reads CASSSDRAGMNTEAFF. For the CDR3, the DNA is TGTGCCAGCAGCTCCGACAGGGCGGGTATGAACACTGAAGCTTTCTTT.

The chain has TRBV7-9 and TRBJ2-7, with a weak D call TRBD2 (6 bases). Deletions cut 3 bases from V and 6 bases from J, with 12 bases between. The CDR3 extends over 13 amino acids. In germline, CDR1 is SEHNR, CDR2 FQNEAQ (reference sequence). The CDR3 DNA follows: TGTGCCAGCAGCTTTCCGGGAGTCTCCGAGCAGTACTTC. This gives the protein CASSFPGVSEQYF. Using reference TRBV7-9 and TRBJ2-7 for the parts outside the CDR3, the full variable domain is DTGVSQNPRHKITKRGQNVTFRCDPISEHNRLYWYRQTLGQGPEFLTYFQNEAQLEKSRLLSDRFSAERPKGSFSTLEIQRTEQGDSAMYLCASSFPGVSEQYFGPGTRLTVT.

The chain recombines TRBV7-9 with TRBJ1-1; D gene uncertain. The CDR3 runs to 16 residues. The V gene's germline CDR1 is SEHNR and CDR2 FQNEAQ (reference sequence). With 2 bases removed from V and 1 base from J, the gap between germline ends came to 14 bases. The DNA of the CDR3 is TGTGCCAGCAGCTTACGCGGTGGAGGAGAGAACACTGAAGCTTTCTTT. Its protein is CASSLRGGGENTEAFF.

This chain joins TRBV6-5 and TRBJ1-1, with D possibly being TRBD1 (5 bases). Trimming removed 5 bases at V and 7 bases at J, with 8 bases between. Germline loops: CDR1 MNHEY, CDR2 SVGAGI. CDR3 length: 11 residues. The CDR3 is CASSLGGEAFF. CDR3 DNA sequence: TGTGCCAGCAGTCTTGGGGGTGAAGCTTTCTTT.

There are a few counts of this clone. The V call is TRBV7-9, the J call TRBJ1-1; tentatively, D is TRBD1 (6 bases). Germline-derived CDR1 and CDR2 are SEHNR and FQNEAQ (reference sequence). Trimming took 1 base from V and 2 from J, leaving 11 bases between them. The CDR3 length is 15 residues. The CDR3 sequence: CASSLVSGDNTEAFF. The CDR3, as DNA: TGTGCCAGCAGCTTAGTATCAGGGGATAACACTGAAGCTTTCTTT. The variable domain in full, completed from reference TRBV7-9 and TRBJ1-1, reads DTGVSQNPRHKITKRGQNVTFRCDPISEHNRLYWYRQTLGQGPEFLTYFQNEAQLEKSRLLSDRFSAERPKGSFSTLEIQRTEQGDSAMYLCASSLVSGDNTEAFFGQGTRLTVV.

The chain combines TRBV18 with TRBJ2-7; 9 bases line up with TRBD1. V shed 2 bases, J shed 2 bases, and the junction held 7 bases outside the gene matches. The CDR3 is 16 residues long. Germline assignment: CDR1 KGHSH and CDR2 LQKENI. The CDR3 loop is CASSPKLGQGPYEQYF. In DNA form, the CDR3 reads TGTGCCAGCTCACCAAAATTGGGACAGGGACCCTACGAGCAGTACTTC.

The table lists this clone with a count of one. The chain joins TRBV4-3 to TRBJ1-5; a weak D match, TRBD1 (5 bases). Trimming removed 4 bases from V and 7 bases from J, with 14 bases in between. Germline CDR1 LGHNA, CDR2 YSLEER. This CDR3 contains 14 residues. The CDR3 nucleotides are TGCGCCAGCAGCCCCGCAACCCGGGGCCAGCCCCAGCATTTT. As protein: CASSPATRGQPQHF.

This clone was found once. The rearrangement uses TRBV2 and TRBJ2-6; D might be TRBD1 (6 bases). Germline V CDR1 and CDR2: SNHLY, FYNNEI. V was trimmed by 9 bases and J by 0 bases, leaving 6 bases between them. The CDR3 is 13 amino acids. The CDR3 here is CARTGSGANVLTF. CDR3 nucleotide sequence: TGTGCCAGGACAGGCTCTGGGGCCAACGTCCTGACTTTC.

The rearrangement uses TRBV30 and TRBJ1-5, with D tentatively TRBD1 (6 bases). This CDR3 has 14 residues. V shed 5 bases and J shed 3 bases, with 14 bases lying between them. Germline V gives CDR1 GTSNPN, CDR2 SVGIG (reference sequence). CDR3 DNA sequence: TGTGCCTGGGCATCGGACAGCTCCAATCAGCCCCAGCATTTT. Translation gives CAWASDSSNQPQHF.